This T cell receptor beta chain comes out of a study of blood T cell repertoires in COVID-19. Study-wide background: Both acute and convalescent COVID-19 samples were obtained from the United States, Italy and Spain. In each case, the material was cDNA or gDNA derived from T cells, B-cell-depleted T cells, or PBMCs.

Germline-derived CDR1 and CDR2 are MNHEY and SVGAGI. Trimming removed 5 bases from V and 3 bases from J, with 10 bases in between. This CDR3 contains 13 residues. Patients in Seattle were enrolled during active infection, then followed longitudinally. In the source study's methods: Estimation of nucleated cell counts was performed using reference gene primer amplification. The assay was immunoSEQ multiplex PCR, and TCRdb's table has in-frame clones only and misses some. V and J calls plus clone size are reproduced from that table; the DNA served to infer D and trimming. The table lists 200,000 to 300,000 clones, more than 75% of them singletons.

The sequence derives from an elderly woman with COVID-19, enrolled during active disease. The V gene is TRBV6-5, the J gene TRBJ1-2; tentative D call: TRBD1 (5 bases). The sample comprised peripheral blood. CDR3 in amino acids: CASSPGGDYGYTF. CDR3 DNA sequence: TGTGCCAGCAGTCCGGGGGGGGACTATGGCTACACCTTC.